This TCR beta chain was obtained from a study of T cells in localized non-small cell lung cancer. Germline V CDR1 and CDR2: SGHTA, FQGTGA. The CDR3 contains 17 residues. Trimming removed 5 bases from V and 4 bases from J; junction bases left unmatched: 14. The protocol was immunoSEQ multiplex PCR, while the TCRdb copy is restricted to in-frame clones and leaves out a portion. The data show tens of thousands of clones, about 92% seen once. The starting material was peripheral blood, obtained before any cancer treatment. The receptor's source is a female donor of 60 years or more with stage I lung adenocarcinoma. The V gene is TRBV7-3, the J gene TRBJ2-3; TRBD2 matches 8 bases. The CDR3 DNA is TGTGCCAGCAGCCCCGAGTGGAGCGGGGGCCCGGCAGATACGCAGTATTTT. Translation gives CASSPEWSGGPADTQYF.